The 29 T cell receptor beta chains below all came from one sample that was sequenced in a study of T cells after yellow fever vaccination. A single record per CDR3 protein comes from TCRdb applying MiXCR to the 5' RACE reads. The table records 300,000 or so distinct CDR3 sequences, around 4.1% of them present only once. Source: PBMCs, taken 5 days after the yellow fever booster vaccination. The source is a man between 18 and 35 years old who received the YFV17D yellow fever vaccine.

This clonotype has more than one count but fewer than ten. J is TRBJ1-2 and V is TRBV20-1, with TRBD1 matching 7 bases. The germline gives CDR1 DFQATT, CDR2 SNEGSKA (reference sequence). The CDR3 has 12 residues. The DNA for the CDR3 is TGCATCGGCCCGACAGGGCCCAGCGGCTACACCTTC. This encodes CIGPTGPSGYTF.

This chain uses TRBV7-9 with TRBJ1-2; perhaps TRBD1 as D (5 bases). Germline CDR1 and CDR2: SEHNR and FQNEAQ (reference sequence). The CDR3 loop spans 15 amino acids. Trimming removed 2 bases from V and 3 bases from J, with 13 bases in between. CDR3 bases: TGTGCCAGCAGCTTACTAACGTCAGGGTACTATGGCTACACCTTC. It is translated as CASSLLTSGYYGYTF.

The gene calls are TRBV18 and TRBJ2-3; D is perhaps TRBD1 (6 bases). Germline assignment: CDR1 KGHSH and CDR2 LQKENI. Trimming left V 5 bases short and J 0 bases short, with 9 bases between. This CDR3 is 14 amino acids long. The CDR3 is CASSTTGSTDTQYF. DNA of the CDR3: TGTGCCAGCTCAACGACAGGCAGCACAGATACGCAGTATTTT.

In its sample, this clonotype was seen a few times. The chain couples TRBV5-6 to TRBJ1-1; TRBD1 matches at 10 bases. From germline, CDR1 is SGHDT and CDR2 YYEEEE. This CDR3 has 12 residues. V gave up 0 bases and J gave up 10 bases; unmatched junction bases: 0. CDR3 in amino acids: CASSLGDRGAFF. In DNA, the CDR3 is TGTGCCAGCAGCTTGGGGGACAGGGGAGCTTTCTTT.

The gene calls are TRBV7-9 and TRBJ2-3; 13 bases line up with TRBD2. Germline values: CDR1 SEHNR, CDR2 FQNEAQ (reference sequence). The CDR3 contains 16 residues. V shed 3 bases and J 0 bases; nucleotides not matched to a gene: 0. CDR3 protein: CASSLTSGGSTDTQYF. The CDR3 DNA reads as TGTGCCAGCAGCTTGACTAGCGGGGGGAGCACAGATACGCAGTATTTT.

The chain carries TRBV4-1 and TRBJ2-2, with D possibly TRBD1 on 6 matching bases. Germline V CDR1 and CDR2: MGHRA, YSYEKL. Trimming cost V 8 bases and J 1 base, with 14 bases left between them. The CDR3 is made up of 15 amino acids. CDR3 sequence reads: CASCFGTQNTGELFF. The DNA of the CDR3 is TGCGCCAGCTGCTTCGGGACACAGAACACCGGGGAGCTGTTTTTT.

This clonotype has only a few counts. The chain carries TRBV20-1 and TRBJ2-1; the D is unclear. The CDR3 runs 10 residues. Germline CDR1 and CDR2: DFQATT and SNEGSKA (reference sequence). V lost 2 bases, J lost 9 bases, and 5 bases lay in between. In DNA, the CDR3 is TGCAGTGCTAGACATCTTGAGCAGTTCTTC. As protein: CSARHLEQFF.

This clonotype has a count of ten or more. The V and J genes are TRBV7-9 and TRBJ2-3, with TRBD1 matching over 9 bases. In germline, CDR1 is SEHNR, CDR2 FQNEAQ (reference sequence). The CDR3 has 16 amino acids. V was pared by 3 bases and J by 3 bases, with 7 bases of the junction left unmatched. CDR3 loop: CASSLKGQGRTDTQYF. DNA for the CDR3: TGTGCCAGCAGCTTGAAAGGACAGGGGAGGACAGATACGCAGTATTTT.

The chain uses TRBV21-1 and TRBJ2-3; the table names TRBD2, a call not compared with the DNA. TRBV21-1 is annotated as a pseudogene. CDR3 size: 17 residues. The CDR3 coding sequence is TGTGCCCGAGGGGGGACTAGCGGGGGCAGTTTCACAGATACGCAGTATTTT. Translating gives CARGGTSGGSFTDTQYF.

This clonotype showed up many times. The gene calls are TRBV10-3 and TRBJ2-7; D perhaps matches TRBD1 (6 bases). Germline V lookup: CDR1 ENHRY, CDR2 SYGVKD. V dropped 4 bases and J dropped 2 bases, with 12 bases sitting between them. The CDR3 runs to 14 residues. The CDR3 region is CAISAERGTYEQYV. CDR3 bases: TGTGCCATCAGTGCTGAGAGGGGGACCTACGAGCAGTACGTC.

This clonotype has ten or more counts. The genes are TRBV29-1 and TRBJ2-7; tentatively, D is TRBD1 (5 bases). The length of the CDR3 is 13 residues. Germline V gene data show CDR1 as SQVTM and CDR2 as ANQGSEA. V lost 6 bases and J lost 4, with 16 bases in between. The CDR3 region has the DNA TGCAGCGTGGGGCAGAAGGGTACTTACGAGCAGTACTTC. It specifies CSVGQKGTYEQYF.

In its sample, this clonotype was seen many times. The V gene is TRBV4-1, the J gene TRBJ2-3; 8 bases line up with TRBD2. The CDR3 has 18 amino acids. The germline V gene has CDR1 MGHRA and CDR2 YSYEKL. The trim removed 2 bases at V and 0 bases at J, leaving 10 bases unmatched. The CDR3 reads CASSQILGRGASTDTQYF. Here the CDR3 DNA reads TGCGCCAGCAGCCAAATTCTTGGGCGGGGGGCTAGCACAGATACGCAGTATTTT.

This chain joins TRBV5-1 and TRBJ2-3, with D perhaps matching TRBD1 (6 bases). The V gene lost 4 bases and the J gene lost 3 bases, with 12 bases spanning the gap. Germline CDR1 SGHRS, CDR2 YFSETQ. This CDR3 contains 14 residues. DNA of the CDR3: TGCGCCAGCAGCCCTCGACAGGCTACAGATACGCAGTATTTT. This translates into CASSPRQATDTQYF.

In this sample, this clonotype turned up a few times. The rearrangement uses TRBV20-1 and TRBJ1-1; 10 bases fit TRBD1. After removal of 3 bases from V and 5 bases from J, the junction contained 9 bases not matched to a gene. The CDR3 loop spans 15 amino acids. Germline-derived CDR1 and CDR2 are DFQATT and SNEGSKA (reference sequence). For the CDR3, the DNA is TGCAGTGCTAGCCGGGACAGGGGTGTGCGAACTGAAGCTTTCTTT. It encodes CSASRDRGVRTEAFF.

This clonotype was seen ten or more times. This CDR3 reads CSAQGGENTEAFF. CDR3 DNA: TGCAGCGCTCAGGGAGGGGAGAACACTGAAGCTTTCTTT. This chain joins TRBV29-1 and TRBJ1-1, with D maybe TRBD1 (5 bases). The V gene lost 7 bases and the J gene lost 1 base, with 13 bases spanning the gap. Germline V gives CDR1 SQVTM, CDR2 ANQGSEA. This CDR3 region has 13 residues.

This clonotype was detected a few times. The CDR3 DNA is TGTGCCAGCAGCTCCCGGGGCTCCCTTTCCTACAATGAGCAGTTCTTC. This gives the protein CASSSRGSLSYNEQFF. The J gene is TRBJ2-1, the V gene TRBV7-3; the D call may be TRBD1 or TRBD2 (5 bases each). Germline CDR1 SGHTA, CDR2 FQGTGA. Between the trimmed V and J ends, which lost 4 bases and 1 base, there was a span of 14 bases. This CDR3 has 16 amino acids.

This clonotype showed up many times. This sequence joins TRBV7-8 and TRBJ2-7; a weak D match, TRBD1 (5 bases). From germline, CDR1 is SGHVS and CDR2 FQNEAQ. The CDR3 is made up of 15 amino acids. Trimming left V 1 base short and J 0 bases short, with 10 bases between. CDR3 amino acids: CASSLGTTSSYEQYV. CDR3 nucleotides: TGTGCCAGCAGCTTAGGGACAACTTCCTCCTACGAGCAGTACGTC.

The table lists this clonotype with a few counts. J is TRBJ1-4 and V is TRBV7-2, with 8 bases identical to TRBD1. This CDR3 has 16 residues. V lost 5 bases and J lost 8; bases outside the gene matches: 13. The germline V gene has CDR1 SGHTA and CDR2 FQGNSA. The CDR3 sequence is CASSLSPGTGEEKLFF. CDR3 in DNA: TGTGCCAGCAGCCTCTCCCCCGGGACAGGTGAAGAAAAACTGTTTTTT.

The gene calls are TRBV5-6 and TRBJ1-1; D may be TRBD1 (6 bases). CDR1 and CDR2 from the germline V gene are SGHDT and YYEEEE. Trimming shortened V by 7 bases and J by 5 bases, and 18 bases separated the two germline ends. The CDR3 runs 14 residues. CDR3 residues: CASRPRNDRTEAFF. The CDR3 DNA reads TGTGCCAGCCGCCCTCGCAATGACAGGACTGAAGCTTTCTTT.

This clonotype has just a few counts. The gene calls are TRBV24-1 and TRBJ2-6; the D is unclear. V was trimmed by 9 bases and J by 2 bases, leaving 7 bases between them. The germline CDR1 and CDR2 sequences are KGHDR and SFDVKD. CDR3 size: 13 residues. The chain's CDR3 is CATSTAGANVLTF. CDR3 nucleotides: TGTGCCACCTCCACAGCTGGGGCCAACGTCCTGACTTTC.

The rearrangement uses TRBV12-3 or TRBV12-4 and TRBJ2-1; D assignment may be TRBD1 or TRBD2 (5 bases each). Trimming took 5 bases from V and 10 from J, leaving 24 bases between them. The CDR3 contains 16 residues. The CDR3 coding sequence is TGTGCCAGCAGTGGGACGACAGAGGCTTCCCGGAAGGAGCAGTTCTTC. It encodes CASSGTTEASRKEQFF.

This clonotype has a handful of counts. The V gene is TRBV29-1, the J gene TRBJ2-5; D might be TRBD2 (7 bases). Germline V gene lookup returns CDR1 SQVTM and CDR2 ANQGSEA. The CDR3 runs 12 residues. V was trimmed by 6 bases and J by 5 bases, leaving 13 bases between them. CDR3 in DNA: TGCAGCGTCGTGGGGGGGCGGGAGACCCAGTACTTC. Translated, it gives CSVVGGRETQYF.

The chain is built from TRBV6-2 or TRBV6-3 and TRBJ1-1; 7 nucleotides agree with TRBD1. The CDR3 runs 15 residues. The V gene's germline CDR1 is MNHEY and CDR2 SVGEGT. Trimming removed 4 bases from V and 6 bases from J; junction bases left unmatched: 11. CDR3 DNA: TGTGCCAGCAGTTTGGCAGGGGGTGCCAATCCTGAAGCTTTCTTT. Its protein is CASSLAGGANPEAFF.

This clonotype was found many times. The chain has TRBV28 and TRBJ2-3; 8 nucleotides line up with TRBD1. This CDR3 is built from 15 residues. The V segment lost 6 bases and the J segment 5 bases; nucleotides outside the gene matches: 10. Per the germline V gene, CDR1 is MDHEN and CDR2 is SYDVKM. For the CDR3, the DNA is TGTGCCAGCAGCCAACAGGACAGGGTTTTAGATACGCAGTATTTT. Translated, it gives CASSQQDRVLDTQYF.

This chain connects TRBV12-3 or TRBV12-4 to TRBJ2-7; D might be TRBD1 (6 bases). This CDR3 spans 13 amino acids. V lost 3 bases, J lost 6 bases, and 12 bases lay in between. This chain's CDR3 is CASSFRGFGEQYF. CDR3 in DNA: TGTGCCAGCAGTTTCAGGGGATTCGGCGAGCAGTACTTC.

This chain joins TRBV4-3 and TRBJ2-2, with D uncertain. Trimming removed 0 bases from V and 5 bases from J, with 7 bases in between. Germline V gene lookup returns CDR1 LGHNA and CDR2 YSLEER. The CDR3 length is 14 residues. The CDR3 DNA sequence: TGCGCCAGCAGCCAAGATCTCGGTACCGGGGAGCTGTTTTTT. It codes for CASSQDLGTGELFF.

This clonotype was recorded at least ten times. The J gene is TRBJ2-3, the V gene TRBV18, with 10 bases fitting TRBD2. Germline assignment: CDR1 KGHSH and CDR2 LQKENI. The CDR3 contains 17 residues. J was trimmed by 0 bases and V by 6 bases; bases with no gene match: 9. The CDR3 protein is CASSPGWTSGSTDTQYF. The CDR3 DNA reads as TGTGCCAGCTCCCCTGGATGGACTAGCGGAAGCACAGATACGCAGTATTTT.

The chain is built from TRBV29-1 and TRBJ2-5; possibly TRBD1 for D (5 bases). The CDR3 consists of 13 residues. The V end was cut by 4 bases, the J end by 5 bases, with 14 bases between. Germline V gene data show CDR1 as SQVTM and CDR2 as ANQGSEA. In nucleotides, the CDR3 is TGCAGCGTTGGGCAGGGATCTTGGGAGACCCAGTACTTC. It encodes CSVGQGSWETQYF.

This clonotype was picked up a small number of times. The V call is TRBV19, the J call TRBJ2-4, with 7 bases matching TRBD1. Germline CDR1 reads LNHDA; CDR2 reads SQIVND (reference sequence). The V gene end was trimmed by 3 bases and the J gene end by 7 bases; junction bases not matched to a gene: 6. This CDR3 contains 14 residues. Here the CDR3 reads CASSIQTGLNIQYF. The CDR3 DNA reads TGTGCCAGTAGTATCCAGACAGGGCTGAACATTCAGTACTTC.